The 20 T cell receptor beta chains below all came from one sample that was sequenced in a study of blood T cell repertoires in COVID-19. Assay: immunoSEQ multiplex PCR; the TCRdb copy retains only in-frame clones and omits some. The data contain just under 30,000 clones, roughly 90% of them singletons. The source material was peripheral blood. The source is a human donor with active COVID-19. The donor label of this sample is uncertain.

The CDR3 loop is CASSVSLGENEQFF. The CDR3, as DNA: TGTGCCAGCAGCGTCTCGCTAGGAGAGAATGAGCAGTTCTTC. V gene TRBV5-4 combines with J gene TRBJ2-1; D is uncertain. V was cut by 4 bases and J by 7 bases, with 15 bases left in between. The CDR3 is 14 residues long. Germline-derived CDR1 and CDR2 are SGHNT and YYREEE (reference sequence).

On this clone itself: Other DNA sequences within the sample encode an identical CDR3. The J gene is TRBJ2-7, the V gene TRBV7-9; the match to TRBD2 covers 11 bases. The germline V gene has CDR1 SEHNR and CDR2 FQNEAQ (reference sequence). CDR3 size: 14 residues. V was clipped by 5 bases and J by 3 bases; unmatched bases: 3. The CDR3, as DNA: TGTGCCAGCAGCCCCCTAGCGGGGGGCTACGAGCAGTACTTC. Translation gives CASSPLAGGYEQYF.

This clone was seen just once. Compared with germline, one end of the junction differs, possibly owing to a read error. The rearrangement links TRBV7-7 to TRBJ2-7; 7 bases match TRBD1. In germline, CDR1 is SSHAT, CDR2 FNYEAQ (reference sequence). The CDR3 consists of 13 residues. The CDR3 sequence: CASSLGQEQEQYF. The CDR3 DNA sequence: TGTGCTAGCAGCCTCGGACAGGAGCAGGAGCAGTACTTC.

CDR3 bases: TGTGCCAGTAGTAGTCCCGGGACAGGGAACTATGGCTACACCTTC. The encoded protein is CASSSPGTGNYGYTF. V and J are TRBV19 and TRBJ1-2; TRBD1 agrees at 9 bases. CDR3 size: 15 residues. Germline V gene data show CDR1 as LNHDA and CDR2 as SQIVND (reference sequence). Germline trimming cut 4 bases from V and 2 bases from J; bases unmatched to any gene: 5.

The chain employs TRBV7-9 and TRBJ2-3; D may be TRBD2 (5 bases). There are 14 residues in the CDR3. The V gene lost 7 bases and the J gene lost 0 bases, with 11 bases spanning the gap. Germline-derived CDR1 and CDR2 are SEHNR and FQNEAQ (reference sequence). The CDR3, as DNA: TGTGCCAGCACCGGGGAGACTAGCACAGATACGCAGTATTTT. It is translated as CASTGETSTDTQYF.

V usage is TRBV28 and J usage is TRBJ1-3; 8 bases match TRBD1. Germline CDR1 MDHEN, CDR2 SYDVKM. The trim removed 4 bases at V and 7 bases at J, leaving 6 bases unmatched. The CDR3 covers 14 residues. The CDR3 coding sequence is TGTGCCAGCAGTTCCCGGACAGGGAGGAACACCATATATTTT. It translates to CASSSRTGRNTIYF.

The chain couples TRBV7-3 to TRBJ2-5, with TRBD2 matching 12 bases. The V gene end was trimmed by 2 bases and the J gene end by 2 bases; junction bases not matched to a gene: 3. CDR3 length: 16 residues. CDR1 SGHTA and CDR2 FQGTGA come from the germline V gene. The CDR3 DNA reads as TGTGCCAGCAGCTTAGGCCTAGCGGGGGGGCAAGAGACCCAGTACTTC. Translating gives CASSLGLAGGQETQYF.

The genes are TRBV4-1 and TRBJ2-2, with 11 bases lining up with TRBD2. The CDR3 covers 15 residues. J lost 5 bases, V lost 6 bases, and 5 bases had no gene match. CDR1 and CDR2 from the germline V gene are MGHRA and YSYEKL. The CDR3: CASRTGLAVTGELFF. The CDR3 DNA is TGCGCCAGCAGGACGGGACTAGCGGTAACCGGGGAGCTGTTTTTT.

Written as DNA, the CDR3 is TGTGCCAGCAGCTTTCGTCTGTTGCGGGAGGAAGAGACCCAGTACTTC. As protein: CASSFRLLREEETQYF. The chain is built from TRBV5-6 and TRBJ2-5, with 8 bases matching TRBD2. Trimming cost V 2 bases and J 3 bases; bases outside gene matches: 9. CDR3 size: 16 residues. From germline, CDR1 is SGHDT and CDR2 YYEEEE.

This chain connects TRBV29-1 to TRBJ1-2; no firm D call. CDR1 is SQVTM and CDR2 is ANQGSEA in the germline V gene. Between the trimmed V and J ends, which lost 4 bases and 2 bases, there was a span of 8 bases. The length of the CDR3 is 12 residues. The DNA of the CDR3 is TGCAGCGTTGTTGAGGGAAACTATGGCTACACCTTC. Encoded protein: CSVVEGNYGYTF.

This chain uses TRBV5-1 with TRBJ2-3, with D maybe TRBD1 (6 bases). The CDR3 covers 14 residues. V lost 4 bases to trimming and J lost 4 bases, with 13 bases between them. Germline CDR1 is SGHRS and CDR2 is YFSETQ. The chain's CDR3 is CASSPGQMADTQYF. The DNA for the CDR3 is TGCGCCAGCAGCCCTGGACAGATGGCAGATACGCAGTATTTT.

The chain uses TRBV18 and TRBJ2-3; D not certain. The germline gives CDR1 KGHSH, CDR2 LQKENI. V shed 3 bases and J shed 0 bases, with 10 bases lying between them. The CDR3 has 15 amino acids. CDR3: CASSPPRSSTDTQYF. The CDR3 DNA reads as TGTGCCAGCTCACCCCCCCGGTCTAGCACAGATACGCAGTATTTT.

This sequence joins TRBV10-3 and TRBJ2-3; 10 nucleotides match TRBD1. Germline V lookup: CDR1 ENHRY, CDR2 SYGVKD. The CDR3 consists of 15 residues. The trim removed 4 bases at V and 1 base at J, leaving 2 bases unmatched. Written as DNA, the CDR3 is TGTGCCATCAGTGGAGGGACAGGGGGCACAGATACGCAGTATTTT. It specifies CAISGGTGGTDTQYF.

Regarding this clone: At one boundary the junction diverges from the germline segment, which might be a read error. V usage is TRBV5-1 and J usage is TRBJ1-4, with D tentatively TRBD1 (6 bases). The CDR3 totals 16 residues. CDR1 is SGHRS and CDR2 is YFSETQ in the germline V gene. CDR3 DNA: TGCGCCCGCAGCCCGGGGGGGGGCCCGGCTAATGAAAAACTGTTTTTT. Protein sequence: CARSPGGGPANEKLFF.

The rearrangement links TRBV1 to TRBJ2-1; TRBD1 is taken as the D call from the table, unchecked against the DNA. TRBV1 is reported as a pseudogene. The CDR3 loop spans 19 amino acids. As DNA, the CDR3 is TGCACCAGCAGCCAAGTCTTAGTCCCCGGGACAGGTCTCTACAATGAGCAGTTCTTC. Its protein product is CTSSQVLVPGTGLYNEQFF.

The rearrangement links TRBV6-5 to TRBJ2-5; tentative D call: TRBD1 (7 bases). The V end was cut by 6 bases, the J end by 5 bases, with 19 bases between. CDR3 length: 15 residues. CDR1 is MNHEY and CDR2 is SVGAGI in the germline V gene. The CDR3, as DNA: TGTGCCAGCAGGAAAGACAGGGTAGGAGGGGAGACCCAGTACTTC. It encodes CASRKDRVGGETQYF.

The chain joins TRBV4-2 to TRBJ2-7, with D tentatively TRBD2 (5 bases). The CDR3 has 15 amino acids. Germline CDR1 is LGHNA and CDR2 is YNFKEQ. V dropped 0 bases and J dropped 0 bases, with 9 bases sitting between them. The CDR3 region has the DNA TGTGCCAGCAGCCAAGATACAGCGGCCTCCTACGAGCAGTACTTC. Translation: CASSQDTAASYEQYF.

Concerning this clone: An end of the junction does not agree with germline; a read error may underlie this. The genes are TRBV4-2 and TRBJ1-4; a possible D gene is TRBD1 (5 bases). CDR1 LGHNA and CDR2 YNFKEQ come from the germline V gene. The CDR3 loop spans 17 amino acids. Here the CDR3 DNA reads TGTGCCAGTAGCCAAGAACCACAGGCTACAACTAATGAAAAACTGTTTTTT. Translating gives CASSQEPQATTNEKLFF.

The gene calls are TRBV4-2 and TRBJ1-6, with a weak D call TRBD1 (5 bases). Germline CDR1 and CDR2: LGHNA and YNFKEQ. CDR3 size: 14 residues. The V end lost 4 bases, the J end lost 8 bases, and 12 bases lay between the germline ends. CDR3 DNA sequence: TGTGCCAGCAGCCCCGTTGTAGGGGATTCACCCCTCCACTTT. Translation gives CASSPVVGDSPLHF.

The chain employs TRBV9 and TRBJ2-5; weak D call: TRBD1 (5 bases). CDR1 SGDLS and CDR2 YYNGEE come from the germline V gene. V was cut by 4 bases and J by 5 bases, with 18 bases left in between. This CDR3 contains 15 residues. CDR3 region: CASSRVTGTVETQYF. CDR3 bases: TGTGCCAGCAGCCGAGTCACAGGAACCGTGGAGACCCAGTACTTC.